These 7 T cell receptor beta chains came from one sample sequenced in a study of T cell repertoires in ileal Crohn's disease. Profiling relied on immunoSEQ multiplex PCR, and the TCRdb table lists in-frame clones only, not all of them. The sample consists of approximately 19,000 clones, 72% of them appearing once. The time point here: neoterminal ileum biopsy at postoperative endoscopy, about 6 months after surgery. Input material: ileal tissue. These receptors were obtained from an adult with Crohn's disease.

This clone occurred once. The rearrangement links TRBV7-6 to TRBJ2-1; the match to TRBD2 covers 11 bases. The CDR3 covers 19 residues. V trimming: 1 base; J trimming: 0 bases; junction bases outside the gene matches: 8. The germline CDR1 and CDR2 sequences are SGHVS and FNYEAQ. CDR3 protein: CASSLGASGGMSSYNEQFF. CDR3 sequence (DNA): TGTGCCAGCAGCTTAGGGGCTAGCGGGGGGATGAGCTCCTACAATGAGCAGTTCTTC. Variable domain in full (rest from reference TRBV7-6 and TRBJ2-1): GAGVSQSPRYKVTKRGQDVALRCDPISGHVSLYWYRQALGQGPEFLTYFNYEAQQDKSGLPNDRFSAERPEGSISTLTIQRTEQRDSAMYRCASSLGASGGMSSYNEQFFGPGTRLTVL.

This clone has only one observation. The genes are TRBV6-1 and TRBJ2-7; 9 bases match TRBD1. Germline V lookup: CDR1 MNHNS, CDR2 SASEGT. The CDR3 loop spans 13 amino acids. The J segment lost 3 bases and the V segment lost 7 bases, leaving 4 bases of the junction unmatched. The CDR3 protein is CASTTGQGYEQYF. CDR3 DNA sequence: TGTGCCAGCACCACGGGACAGGGCTACGAGCAGTACTTC.

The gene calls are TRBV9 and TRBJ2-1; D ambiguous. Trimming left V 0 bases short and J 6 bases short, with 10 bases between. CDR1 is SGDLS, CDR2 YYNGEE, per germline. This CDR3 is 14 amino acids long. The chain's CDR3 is CASSVATRGNEQFF. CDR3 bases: TGTGCCAGCAGCGTAGCTACGCGTGGCAATGAGCAGTTCTTC. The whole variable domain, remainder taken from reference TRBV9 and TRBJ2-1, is DSGVTQTPKHLITATGQRVTLRCSPRSGDLSVYWYQQSLDQGLQFLIQYYNGEERAKGNILERFSAQQFPDLHSELNLSSLELGDSALYFCASSVATRGNEQFFGPGTRLTVL.

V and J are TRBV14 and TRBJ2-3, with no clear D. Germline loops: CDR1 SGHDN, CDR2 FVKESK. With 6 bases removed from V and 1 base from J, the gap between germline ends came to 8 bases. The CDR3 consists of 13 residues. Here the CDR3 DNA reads TGTGCCAGCAGGGCTGGTGGCACAGATACGCAGTATTTT. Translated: CASRAGGTDTQYF.

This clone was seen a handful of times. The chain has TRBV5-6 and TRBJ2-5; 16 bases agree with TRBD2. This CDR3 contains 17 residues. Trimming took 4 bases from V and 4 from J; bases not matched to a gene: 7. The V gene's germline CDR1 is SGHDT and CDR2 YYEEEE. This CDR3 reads CASSPGTSGGARETQYF. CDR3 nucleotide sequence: TGTGCCAGCAGCCCAGGGACTAGCGGGGGGGCCCGAGAGACCCAGTACTTC.

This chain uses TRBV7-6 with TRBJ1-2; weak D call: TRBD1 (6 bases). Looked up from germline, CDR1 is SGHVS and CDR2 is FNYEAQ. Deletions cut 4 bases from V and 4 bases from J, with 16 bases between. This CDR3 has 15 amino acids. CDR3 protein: CASSSRVDSPYGYTF. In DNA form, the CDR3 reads TGTGCCAGCAGCTCGCGGGTGGACAGCCCCTATGGCTACACCTTC.

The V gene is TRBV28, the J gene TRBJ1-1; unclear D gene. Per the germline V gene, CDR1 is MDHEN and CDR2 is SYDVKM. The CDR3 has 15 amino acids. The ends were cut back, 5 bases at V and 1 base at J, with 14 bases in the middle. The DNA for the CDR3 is TGTGCCAGCAGTGCCCTGGAGGCTAAGAACACTGAAGCTTTCTTT. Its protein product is CASSALEAKNTEAFF.